The clone carrying this TCR beta chain occurred once. Under the authors' procedure: Estimates of nucleated cell counts were drawn from the amplification of reference gene primers. TCRdb's copy holds only in-frame clones and misses some; the assay was immunoSEQ multiplex PCR. The V and J calls and clone size come from that table; D and trimming were worked out from the DNA. This sample has about 200,000 clones; around 85% occur once, and the top ten carry about 0.95%. This entry is derived from a study of blood T cell repertoires in COVID-19. This CDR3 spans 17 amino acids. Germline V gene sequence: CDR1 MNHNS, CDR2 SASEGT. Between the trimmed V and J ends, which lost 1 base and 2 bases, there was a span of 14 bases.

The specimen sequenced was peripheral blood. The sequence derives from a man aged 55 to 69 with COVID-19, enrolled during active disease. The chain joins TRBV6-1 to TRBJ1-4; TRBD1 might be the D (5 bases). The CDR3 region is CASSEGGLFLTNEKLFF. The CDR3 DNA sequence: TGTGCCAGCAGTGAAGGGGGACTATTTCTCACTAATGAAAAACTGTTTTTT.